This passage covers 6 T cell receptor beta chains from one sample sequenced in a study of cytomegalovirus exposure and HLA in healthy donors (TCRdb year 2017). Library construction relied on the immunoSEQ multiplex PCR assay. A mixture of 60 forward primers for TCR Vbeta segments and 13 reverse primers for TCR Jbeta segments was used in the multiplex PCR. Drawn from immuneACCESS, this table holds only the in-frame rearrangements with V and J called that TCRdb kept. Clones are partly lost; checked studies trace under half to an unresolved V gene and leave the rest unexplained. The sample yields approximately 150,000 clones; 80% were counted once. About 5% of the sample goes to the ten largest clones. Sequencing input: PBMCs. The receptors come from a man aged 35 to 55 in good health and CMV-seronegative.

This clone was recorded a few times. The gene calls are TRBV5-1 and TRBJ1-1; D is uncertain. Germline V CDR1 and CDR2: SGHRS, YFSETQ. Trimming shortened V by 2 bases and J by 1 base, and 6 bases separated the two germline ends. This CDR3 region has 13 residues. CDR3 DNA: TGCGCCAGCAGCTTAACAGCGAACACTGAAGCTTTCTTT. Its protein product is CASSLTANTEAFF.

With regard to this clone: In the same sample, other DNA sequences code for this CDR3. The chain combines TRBV5-6 with TRBJ1-5; D is possibly TRBD1 (6 bases). The CDR3 spans 14 residues. The V end was cut by 0 bases, the J end by 3 bases, with 7 bases between. Looked up from germline, CDR1 is SGHDT and CDR2 is YYEEEE. CDR3 coding DNA: TGTGCCAGCAGCTTGGGACAGGTCAATCAGCCCCAGCATTTT. Translating it yields CASSLGQVNQPQHF.

The chain couples TRBV9 to TRBJ1-2; D is possibly TRBD1 (5 bases). Deletions cut 0 bases from V and 0 bases from J, with 9 bases between. CDR1 and CDR2 (germline): SGDLS, YYNGEE. This CDR3 comprises 15 residues. DNA for the CDR3: TGTGCCAGCAGCGTAGGACAGACCCCTAACTATGGCTACACCTTC. The encoded protein is CASSVGQTPNYGYTF.

The V call is TRBV27, the J call TRBJ1-2; 7 bases map to TRBD1. CDR3 size: 14 residues. After removal of 5 bases from V and 5 bases from J, the junction contained 8 bases not matched to a gene. The germline CDR1 and CDR2 sequences are MNHEY and SMNVEV (reference sequence). CDR3 residues: CASSPSQGGYGYTF. Here the CDR3 DNA reads TGTGCCAGCAGTCCGTCTCAGGGGGGATATGGCTACACCTTC.

The rearrangement joins TRBV18 to TRBJ2-5, with TRBD1 identical over 7 bases. The CDR3 runs 14 residues. Trimming cost V 5 bases and J 5 bases; bases outside gene matches: 8. Germline V gene data show CDR1 as KGHSH and CDR2 as LQKENI. The CDR3 bases are TGTGCCAGCTCAACTGGGACAGTGCTGGAGACCCAGTACTTC. This encodes CASSTGTVLETQYF.

The chain uses TRBV7-6 and TRBJ1-2; maybe TRBD1 (5 bases). CDR1 and CDR2 (germline): SGHVS, FNYEAQ. This CDR3 comprises 16 residues. The V gene lost 5 bases and the J gene lost 4 bases, with 20 bases spanning the gap. CDR3 amino acids: CASSPRIQGYGYGYTF. CDR3 nucleotide sequence: TGTGCCAGCAGCCCCAGAATTCAGGGATACGGCTATGGCTACACCTTC. Supplemented by reference TRBV7-6 and TRBJ1-2, the full variable domain reads GAGVSQSPRYKVTKRGQDVALRCDPISGHVSLYWYRQALGQGPEFLTYFNYEAQQDKSGLPNDRFSAERPEGSISTLTIQRTEQRDSAMYRCASSPRIQGYGYGYTFGSGTRLTVV.